This is a list of T cell receptor beta chains from one sample in a study of graft-versus-host responses after intestinal transplantation. Some clones are missing from TCRdb's copy, which holds only in-frame ones; the method was immunoSEQ multiplex PCR. The sample shows about 130,000 clones, 80% to 95% of them seen only once. Antigens for these TCRs are unknown. The sequenced sample was unstimulated CD4+ T cells sorted from spleen or lymph node cells, obtained before intestinal transplant. The source is a human donor who received an intestinal transplant. Both conserved end residues are part of each CDR3. A D gene is named only where the DNA matches it firmly. Part of the rows lack a size; the others show once, few, many or a class for expanded clones.

size	V	J	D	DNA	CDR3
-	TRBV9	TRBJ2-3	TRBD2	TGTGCCAGCAGCCCCCGATTGACTAGCGACACAGATACGCAGTATTTT	CASSPRLTSDTDTQYF
once	TRBV6-5	TRBJ1-1	-	TGTGCCAGCAGCCCCAAGGTCGCACCGAACACTGAAGCTTTCTTT	CASSPKVAPNTEAFF
-	TRBV29-1	TRBJ2-1	TRBD1	TGCAGCGACAGACAGGGTCCCTACAATGAGCAGTTCTTC	CSDRQGPYNEQFF
-	TRBV21-1	TRBJ2-7	-	TGTGCCAGCAGGGCGGGAGGGCCGGGTGAGCAGTACTTC	CASRAGGPGEQYF
-	TRBV5-1	TRBJ2-3	TRBD2	TGCGCCAGCAGCCCACTAGGGACTAGCGGAGGAGATACGCAGTATTTT	CASSPLGTSGGDTQYF
-	TRBV27	TRBJ1-1	TRBD1	TGTGCCAGCAGTTGGGGCAGGGGGACGACTGAAGCTTTCTTT	CASSWGRGTTEAFF
-	TRBV2	TRBJ2-1	TRBD2	TGTGCCAGCCTGCGGGAGACCTCCTACAATGAGCAGTTCTTC	CASLRETSYNEQFF
-	TRBV18	TRBJ1-4	-	TGTGCCAGCTCACCAGCTCTCGGAGAAAAACTGTTTTTT	CASSPALGEKLFF
-	TRBV15	TRBJ2-5	TRBD2	TGTGCCACCAGCAGAGCGCCAGCGGGAGGCCAAGAGACCCAGTACTTC	CATSRAPAGGQETQYF
-	TRBV4-3	TRBJ2-2	TRBD1	TGCGCCAGCAGCCTTCTGGACAGGGCGAACACCGGGGAGCTGTTTTTT	CASSLLDRANTGELFF
-	TRBV19	TRBJ1-5	-	TGTGCCAGTACCTCTAGGTTGAGCAATCAGCCCCAGCATTTT	CASTSRLSNQPQHF
-	TRBV18	TRBJ2-7	TRBD1	TGTGCCAGCTCGCTACAGGGGATCAACTACGAGCAGTACTTC	CASSLQGINYEQYF
-	TRBV10-3	TRBJ2-3	TRBD2	TGTGCCATCAGTGGGCGTATGGGAGGGCAGAGCACAGATACGCAGTATTTT	CAISGRMGGQSTDTQYF
-	TRBV7-9	TRBJ2-5	TRBD2	TGTGCCAGCAGCTTTATAGCGGGAGTCCCGGAGACCCAGTACTTC	CASSFIAGVPETQYF
-	TRBV5-1	TRBJ1-4	-	TGCGCCAGCAGCTTGGCCGGGGCAGGGGCTGAAAAACTGTTTTTT	CASSLAGAGAEKLFF
-	TRBV27	TRBJ2-1	TRBD2	TGTGCCAGCAGTTTAACCAACGGGCTAGCGGGAGTTGAGCAGTTCTTC	CASSLTNGLAGVEQFF
-	TRBV10-3	TRBJ2-5	-	TGTGCCATCAGTGAGTCCTTGGTGACCCAGTACTTC	CAISESLVTQYF
-	TRBV30	TRBJ1-6	-	TGTGCCTGGAGCATATTTAGCTCCTATAATTCACCCCTCCACTTT	CAWSIFSSYNSPLHF
-	TRBV5-1	TRBJ1-6	-	TGCGCCAGCAGCTTGGAACAGCCATCACCCCTCCACTTT	CASSLEQPSPLHF
-	TRBV5-4	TRBJ2-1	-	TGTGCCAGCAGCCCGGGGCTAGATCGTGAGCAGTTCTTC	CASSPGLDREQFF
-	TRBV9	TRBJ1-5	TRBD1	TGTGCCAGCAGCGTAGGGACAGGGACGAATCAGCCCCAGCATTTT	CASSVGTGTNQPQHF
-	TRBV25-1	TRBJ2-6	TRBD1	TGTGCCAGCAGTGAACGGACAGGGAGTTCTGGGGCCAACGTCCTGACTTTC	CASSERTGSSGANVLTF
-	TRBV27	TRBJ2-3	-	TGTGCCAGCAGTGCCGGGGCGCAGGCTACGCAGTATTTT	CASSAGAQATQYF
-	TRBV30	TRBJ1-6	-	TGTGCCTGGGGACAGAACTATAATTCACCCCTCCACTTT	CAWGQNYNSPLHF
-	TRBV5-5	TRBJ2-2	-	TGTGCCAGCAGCTTTGAGGAGGGCACCGGGGAGCTGTTTTTT	CASSFEEGTGELFF
-	TRBV28	TRBJ1-1	-	TGTGCCAGCAGTGCTTGGGGGACCACTGAAGCTTTCTTT	CASSAWGTTEAFF
once	TRBV18	TRBJ2-7	TRBD1	TGTGCCAGCTCACCACGGGACAGGGGGTACGAGCAGTACTTC	CASSPRDRGYEQYF
-	TRBV4-1	TRBJ2-5	-	TGCGCCAGCAGCCAGGACCCCCAAAGGACCCAGTACTTC	CASSQDPQRTQYF
-	TRBV10-3	TRBJ2-4	-	TGTGCCATCAGTAGTCTAGCAGGCAAAAACATTCAGTACTTC	CAISSLAGKNIQYF